Below are 20 T cell receptor beta chains sequenced from a single sample in a study of human T cells and chemical hapten exposure. Noted time point: pre-sensitization, week 0. Treatment reported: therapeutic diphenylcyclopropenone sensitization with weekly scalp DPC. TCRdb passed the RACE reads through MiXCR, listing each CDR3 protein once. The repertoire holds tens of thousands of distinct CDR3 sequences, with approximately 8.8% as singletons. Material: whole blood, obtained in connection with sensitization to the hapten diphenylcyclopropenone (DPC). The receptors derive from a woman between 35 and 50 years old with alopecia areata. Some clones in this sample may be carry-over from other donors' samples.

There are a few counts of this clonotype. J is TRBJ2-7 and V is TRBV28; D is possibly TRBD1 (5 bases). Deletions cut 6 bases from V and 3 bases from J, with 6 bases between. Germline loops: CDR1 MDHEN, CDR2 SYDVKM. The CDR3 is made up of 11 amino acids. The DNA of the CDR3 is TGTGCCAGCAGACAGGACTACGAGCAGTACTTC. It encodes CASRQDYEQYF.

This clonotype was seen more than once but under ten times. This sequence joins TRBV29-1 and TRBJ1-1; D remains unclear. From germline, CDR1 is SQVTM and CDR2 ANQGSEA. This CDR3 comprises 11 residues. V gave up 3 bases and J gave up 1 base, with 3 bases separating them. CDR3 nucleotides: TGCAGCGTTGACGGGAACACTGAAGCTTTCTTT. Amino acids: CSVDGNTEAFF.

In this sample, this clonotype turned up a few times. The V gene is TRBV5-1, the J gene TRBJ1-1, with D possibly matching TRBD1 (5 bases). The CDR3 runs to 16 residues. CDR1 SGHRS and CDR2 YFSETQ come from the germline V gene. Trimming removed 4 bases at V and 4 bases at J, with 20 bases between. CDR3 sequence reads: CASSRATGPVATEAFF. CDR3 nucleotides: TGCGCCAGCAGCCGGGCAACAGGACCCGTGGCCACTGAAGCTTTCTTT.

This clonotype was observed many times. The chain recombines TRBV6-2 or TRBV6-3 with TRBJ2-5; unclear D gene. CDR1 and CDR2 (germline): MNHEY, SVGEGT. V lost 10 bases and J lost 7, with 19 bases in between. CDR3 size: 13 residues. The DNA for the CDR3 is TGTGCCATACGCGGATGGGCCGTAGGGACCCAGTACTTC. This gives the protein CAIRGWAVGTQYF.

This chain joins TRBV19 and TRBJ1-1; 8 bases agree with TRBD1. Germline V lookup: CDR1 LNHDA, CDR2 SQIVND (reference sequence). The V and J ends lost 3 bases and 5 bases, in that order; junction bases with no gene match: 2. This CDR3 is 13 amino acids long. The CDR3 region has the DNA TGTGCCAGTAGTATTCAGGGGGCGACTGAAGCTTTCTTT. Its translation is CASSIQGATEAFF.

This clonotype has at least ten counts. The rearrangement links TRBV10-3 to TRBJ2-7; 8 positions match TRBD1. The junction had 6 bases not matched to a gene; V was cut back by 0 bases and J by 2 bases. CDR1 ENHRY and CDR2 SYGVKD come from the germline V gene. This CDR3 has 16 residues. Written as DNA, the CDR3 is TGTGCCATCAGTGAGTCTGGAGACAGGGGAACCTACGAGCAGTACTTC. Translation gives CAISESGDRGTYEQYF.

The J gene is TRBJ2-7, the V gene TRBV25-1, with no clear D. The ends were cut back, 1 base at V and 5 bases at J, with 6 bases in the middle. Germline values: CDR1 MGHDK, CDR2 SYGVNS. The CDR3 has 12 amino acids. The chain's CDR3 is CASSEWPNEQYF. The CDR3 region has the DNA TGTGCCAGCAGTGAATGGCCCAACGAGCAGTACTTC.

The chain is built from TRBV6-1 and TRBJ1-1; D remains unclear. The CDR3 has 14 residues. The V end was cut by 0 bases, the J end by 6 bases, with 11 bases between. Germline V gene sequence: CDR1 MNHNS, CDR2 SASEGT. The CDR3 DNA is TGTGCCAGCAGTGAAGCGCACGGTTCCCCTGAAGCTTTCTTT. It codes for CASSEAHGSPEAFF.

This clonotype was counted at least ten times. The chain is built from TRBV20-1 and TRBJ2-3; 9 positions match TRBD2. CDR1 is DFQATT, CDR2 SNEGSKA, per germline (reference sequence). V dropped 5 bases and J dropped 1; count of bases not matched to a gene: 10. The CDR3 has 16 residues. CDR3 loop: CSALGRPSGGTDTQYF. In nucleotides, the CDR3 is TGCAGTGCTCTCGGAAGGCCTAGCGGGGGCACAGATACGCAGTATTTT.

This clonotype came up a few times. The chain joins TRBV28 to TRBJ1-5; 9 positions agree with TRBD1. V was clipped by 4 bases and J by 5 bases; unmatched bases: 6. The V gene's germline CDR1 is MDHEN and CDR2 SYDVKM. This CDR3 is built from 15 residues. The CDR3 sequence: CASSSQGAGHQPQHF. The CDR3 bases are TGTGCCAGCAGTTCACAGGGGGCAGGGCATCAGCCCCAGCATTTT.

The sample holds a few counts of this clonotype. The V gene is TRBV27, the J gene TRBJ1-5; a weak D match, TRBD1 (5 bases). The length of the CDR3 is 12 residues. The V end lost 8 bases, the J end lost 9 bases, and 14 bases lay between the germline ends. Per germline, CDR1 MNHEY and CDR2 SMNVEV (reference sequence). The CDR3 DNA is TGTGCCAGCGGGACCGGGATATCGCCCCAGCATTTT. Protein: CASGTGISPQHF.

In its sample, this clonotype was seen a few times. The chain has TRBV14 and TRBJ2-1, with 7 bases that match TRBD1. Germline loops: CDR1 SGHDN, CDR2 FVKESK. The CDR3 loop spans 14 amino acids. Trimming took 0 bases from V and 10 from J; bases not matched to a gene: 6. The CDR3 DNA is TGTGCCAGCAGCCAAGACAGGGGGATAGGGGAGCAGTTCTTC. It is translated as CASSQDRGIGEQFF.

In this sample, this clonotype turned up many times. V is TRBV7-6 and J is TRBJ2-5, with 14 positions matching TRBD2. CDR1 SGHVS and CDR2 FNYEAQ come from the germline V gene. The junction had 5 bases not matched to a gene; V was cut back by 6 bases and J by 5 bases. The CDR3 consists of 15 residues. The CDR3 here is CASRRTSGGPETQYF. Written as DNA, the CDR3 is TGTGCCAGCAGACGGACTAGCGGGGGGCCGGAGACCCAGTACTTC.

This clonotype occurred many times. The chain employs TRBV18 and TRBJ1-5; D gene unclear. Per the germline V gene, CDR1 is KGHSH and CDR2 is LQKENI. The CDR3 is 14 amino acids. The germline V and J ends were trimmed by 2 bases and 3 bases, with 8 bases remaining between them. The CDR3 DNA follows: TGTGCCAGCTCACCAGACCAGGTCAATCAGCCCCAGCATTTT. The encoded protein is CASSPDQVNQPQHF.

This clonotype was seen ten or more times. The chain joins TRBV5-1 to TRBJ2-3; TRBD1 matches 7 bases. This CDR3 has 17 residues. J lost 0 bases, V lost 2 bases, and 9 bases had no gene match. Germline V gives CDR1 SGHRS, CDR2 YFSETQ. The DNA of the CDR3 is TGCGCCAGCAGCTTTCGGAGGATGGGACAGAGCACAGATACGCAGTATTTT. Encoded protein: CASSFRRMGQSTDTQYF.

This clonotype was seen ten or more times. The V and J genes are TRBV7-9 and TRBJ2-7, with 7 bases that match TRBD2. Germline V gene lookup returns CDR1 SEHNR and CDR2 FQNEAQ (reference sequence). V lost 5 bases, J lost 5 bases, and 9 bases stayed unmatched. The CDR3 is made up of 14 amino acids. In DNA form, the CDR3 reads TGTGCCAGCAGCCATACTGGGGGGGTTAACGAGCAGTACTTC. Its translation is CASSHTGGVNEQYF.

Ten or more counts support this clonotype. The chain recombines TRBV3-1 with TRBJ1-6; D is perhaps TRBD1 (5 bases). Germline V gene sequence: CDR1 LGHDT, CDR2 YNNKEL (reference sequence). The CDR3 sequence is 16 residues long. The germline V and J ends were trimmed by 4 bases and 8 bases, with 18 bases remaining between them. The CDR3 DNA is TGTGCCAGCAGCCTGACGGACACCCCTCAATATTCACCCCTCCACTTT. Translation gives CASSLTDTPQYSPLHF. Full variable domain (outside the CDR3, taken from reference TRBV3-1 and TRBJ1-6): DTAVSQTPKYLVTQMGNDKSIKCEQNLGHDTMYWYKQDSKKFLKIMFSYNNKELIINETVPNRFSPKSPDKAHLNLHINSLELGDSAVYFCASSLTDTPQYSPLHFGNGTRLTVT.

This clonotype was counted many times. This chain joins TRBV5-6 and TRBJ1-2, with 11 bases lining up with TRBD1. Per the germline V gene, CDR1 is SGHDT and CDR2 is YYEEEE. The V segment lost 4 bases and the J segment 10 bases; nucleotides outside the gene matches: 12. The CDR3 totals 15 residues. Here the CDR3 DNA reads TGTGCCAGCAGCCCTAATACTGGACAGGGGGCCTCCTACACCTTC. This encodes CASSPNTGQGASYTF.

This clonotype was counted between two and nine times. V and J are TRBV27 and TRBJ2-2; D perhaps matches TRBD1 (6 bases). The CDR3 has 15 residues. The V end was cut by 2 bases, the J end by 6 bases, with 13 bases between. Germline V gives CDR1 MNHEY, CDR2 SMNVEV (reference sequence). The CDR3 DNA reads as TGTGCCAGCAGTTTAGGGCAGGGGACGGCCGGGGAGCTGTTTTTT. Its protein product is CASSLGQGTAGELFF.

This clonotype was detected many times. The chain couples TRBV7-2 to TRBJ2-7, with 9 bases identical to TRBD1. V shed 5 bases, J shed 2 bases, and the junction held 10 bases outside the gene matches. Germline V gene sequence: CDR1 SGHTA, CDR2 FQGNSA. This CDR3 is 16 amino acids long. CDR3 region: CASSRDGTGRAYEQYF. The CDR3 nucleotides read TGTGCCAGCAGCAGGGATGGGACAGGGAGAGCCTACGAGCAGTACTTC.